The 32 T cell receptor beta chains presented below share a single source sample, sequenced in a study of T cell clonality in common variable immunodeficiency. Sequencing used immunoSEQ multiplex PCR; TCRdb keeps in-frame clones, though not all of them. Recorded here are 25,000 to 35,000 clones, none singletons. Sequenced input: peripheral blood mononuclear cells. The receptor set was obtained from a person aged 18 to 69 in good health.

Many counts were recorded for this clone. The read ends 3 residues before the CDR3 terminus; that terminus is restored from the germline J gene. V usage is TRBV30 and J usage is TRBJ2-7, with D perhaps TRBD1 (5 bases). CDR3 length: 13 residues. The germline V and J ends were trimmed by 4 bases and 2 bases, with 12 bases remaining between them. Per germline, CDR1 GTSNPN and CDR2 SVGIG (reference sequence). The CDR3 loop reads CAWNGAETYEQYF. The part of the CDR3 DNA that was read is TGTGCCTGGAATGGGGCTGAGACCTACGAG. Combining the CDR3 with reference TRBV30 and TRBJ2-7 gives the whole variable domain SQTIHQWPATLVQPVGSPLSLECTVEGTSNPNLYWYRQAAGRGLQLLFYSVGIGQISSEVPQNLSASRPQDRQFILSSKKLLLSDSGFYLCAWNGAETYEQYFGPGTRLTVT.

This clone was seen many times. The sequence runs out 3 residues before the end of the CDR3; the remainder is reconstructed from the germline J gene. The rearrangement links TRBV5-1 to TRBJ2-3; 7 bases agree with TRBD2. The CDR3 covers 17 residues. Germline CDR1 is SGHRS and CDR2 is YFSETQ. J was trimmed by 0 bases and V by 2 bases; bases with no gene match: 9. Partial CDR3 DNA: TGCGCCAGCAGCTTCACCCCGGGACTAACGAGCACAGATACG. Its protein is CASSFTPGLTSTDT. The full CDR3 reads CASSFTPGLTSTDTQYF.

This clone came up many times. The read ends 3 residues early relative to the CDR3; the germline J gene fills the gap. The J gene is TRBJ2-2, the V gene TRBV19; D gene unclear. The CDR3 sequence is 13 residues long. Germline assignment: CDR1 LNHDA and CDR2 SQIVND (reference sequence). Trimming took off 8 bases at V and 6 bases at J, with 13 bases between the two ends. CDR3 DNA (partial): TGTGCCAGTCAGGAAACACTGCCCGGGGAG. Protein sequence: CASQETLPGE. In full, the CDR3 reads CASQETLPGELFF.

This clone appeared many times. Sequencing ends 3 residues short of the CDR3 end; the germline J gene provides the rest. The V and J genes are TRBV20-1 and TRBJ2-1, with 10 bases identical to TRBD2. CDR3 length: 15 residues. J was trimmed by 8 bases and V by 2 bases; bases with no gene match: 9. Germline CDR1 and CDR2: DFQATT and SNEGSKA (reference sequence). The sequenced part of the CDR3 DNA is TGCAGTGCTAGAAACCCTAGCGGGAGTGACCATGAG. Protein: CSARNPSGSDHE. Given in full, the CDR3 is CSARNPSGSDHEQFF.

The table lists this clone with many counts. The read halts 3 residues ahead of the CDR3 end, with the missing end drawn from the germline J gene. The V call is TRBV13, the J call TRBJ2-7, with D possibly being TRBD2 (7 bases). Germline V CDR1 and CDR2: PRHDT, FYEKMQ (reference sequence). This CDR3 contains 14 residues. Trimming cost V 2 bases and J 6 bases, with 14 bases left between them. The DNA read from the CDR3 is TGTGCCAGCAGCTTACTTCCAGGGGAGGGCGAG. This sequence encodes CASSLLPGEGE. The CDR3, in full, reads CASSLLPGEGEQYF.

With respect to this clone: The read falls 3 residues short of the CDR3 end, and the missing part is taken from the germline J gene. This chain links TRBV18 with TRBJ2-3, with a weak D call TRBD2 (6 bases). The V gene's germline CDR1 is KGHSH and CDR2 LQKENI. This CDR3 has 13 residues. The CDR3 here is CASTGGLQETQYF. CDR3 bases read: TGTGCCAGCACCGGGGGTTTGCAAGAGACG. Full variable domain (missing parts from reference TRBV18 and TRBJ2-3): NAGVMQNPRHLVRRRGQEARLRCSPMKGHSHVYWYRQLPEEGLKFMVYLQKENIIDESGMPKERFSAEFPKEGPSILRIQQVVRGDSAAYFCASTGGLQETQYFGPGTRLTVL.

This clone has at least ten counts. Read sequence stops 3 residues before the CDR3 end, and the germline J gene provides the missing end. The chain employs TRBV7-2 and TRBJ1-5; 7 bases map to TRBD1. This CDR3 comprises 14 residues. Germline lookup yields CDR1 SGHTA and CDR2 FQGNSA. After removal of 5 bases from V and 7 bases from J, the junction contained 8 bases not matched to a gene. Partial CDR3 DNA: TGTGCCAGCAGCCCACAGGGGAATGTCCAGCCC. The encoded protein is CASSPQGNVQP. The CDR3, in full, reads CASSPQGNVQPQHF.

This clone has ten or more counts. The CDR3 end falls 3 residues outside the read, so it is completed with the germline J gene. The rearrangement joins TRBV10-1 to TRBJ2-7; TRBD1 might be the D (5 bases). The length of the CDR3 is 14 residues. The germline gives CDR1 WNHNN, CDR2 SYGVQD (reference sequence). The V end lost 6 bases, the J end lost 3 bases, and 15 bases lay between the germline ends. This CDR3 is CASSLSTDRYEQYF. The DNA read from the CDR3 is TGCGCCAGCAGCCTATCGACAGACCGCTACGAG.

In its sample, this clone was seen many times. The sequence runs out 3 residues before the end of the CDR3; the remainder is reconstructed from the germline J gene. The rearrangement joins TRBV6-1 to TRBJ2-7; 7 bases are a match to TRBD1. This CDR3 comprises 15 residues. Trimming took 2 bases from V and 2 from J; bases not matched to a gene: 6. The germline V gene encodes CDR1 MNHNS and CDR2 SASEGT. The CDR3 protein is CASSEIGTETYEQYF. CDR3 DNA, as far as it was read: TGTGCCAGCAGTGAAATAGGGACAGAGACCTACGAG.

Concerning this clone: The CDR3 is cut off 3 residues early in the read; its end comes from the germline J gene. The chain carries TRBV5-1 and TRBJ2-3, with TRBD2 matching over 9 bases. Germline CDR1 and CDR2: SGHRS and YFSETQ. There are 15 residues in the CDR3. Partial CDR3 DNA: TGCGCCAGCAGCTTGGACGCGGGAGGGAGGGAGACG. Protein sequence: CASSLDAGGRET. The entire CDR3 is CASSLDAGGRETQYF.

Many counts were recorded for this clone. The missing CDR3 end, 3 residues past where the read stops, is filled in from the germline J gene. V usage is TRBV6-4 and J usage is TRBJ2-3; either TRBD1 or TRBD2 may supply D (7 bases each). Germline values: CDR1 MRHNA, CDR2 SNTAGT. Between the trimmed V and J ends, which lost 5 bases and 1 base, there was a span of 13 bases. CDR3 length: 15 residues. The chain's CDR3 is CASSPGGQGTDTQYF. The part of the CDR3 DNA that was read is TGTGCCAGCAGTCCGGGAGGACAGGGCACAGATACG.

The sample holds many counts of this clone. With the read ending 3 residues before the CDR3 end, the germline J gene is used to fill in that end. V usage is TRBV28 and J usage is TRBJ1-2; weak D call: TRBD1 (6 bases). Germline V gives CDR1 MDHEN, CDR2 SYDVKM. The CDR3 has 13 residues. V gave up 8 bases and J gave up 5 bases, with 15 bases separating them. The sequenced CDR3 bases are TGTGCCAGCGGTCGACAGGCCGGGTATGGC. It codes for CASGRQAGYG. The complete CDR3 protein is CASGRQAGYGYTF.

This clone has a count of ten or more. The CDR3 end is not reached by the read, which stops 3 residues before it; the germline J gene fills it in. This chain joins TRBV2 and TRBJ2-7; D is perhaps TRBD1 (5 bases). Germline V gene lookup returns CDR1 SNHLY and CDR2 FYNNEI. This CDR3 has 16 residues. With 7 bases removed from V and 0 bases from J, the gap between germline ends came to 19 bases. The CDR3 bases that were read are TGTGCCAGCACACTCTCCCCGTGGGGCAGCTCCTACGAG. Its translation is CASTLSPWGSSYE. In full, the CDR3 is CASTLSPWGSSYEQYF.

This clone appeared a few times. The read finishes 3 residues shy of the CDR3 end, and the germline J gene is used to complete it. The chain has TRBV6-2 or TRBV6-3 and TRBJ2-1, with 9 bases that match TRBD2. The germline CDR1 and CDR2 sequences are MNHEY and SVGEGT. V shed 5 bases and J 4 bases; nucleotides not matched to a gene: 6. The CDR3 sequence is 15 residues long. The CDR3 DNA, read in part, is TGTGCCAGCAGTGCGGGGGGGGAGGGGTACAATGAG. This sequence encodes CASSAGGEGYNE. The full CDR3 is CASSAGGEGYNEQFF.

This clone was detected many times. The sequenced part of the CDR3 DNA is TGTGCCAGTAGGCGGGGAGGACCGAACAGCAATCAGCCC. Its translation is CASRRGGPNSNQP. From start to end, the CDR3 is CASRRGGPNSNQPQHF. The chain carries TRBV19 and TRBJ1-5, with unresolved D. The sequence runs out 3 residues before the end of the CDR3; the remainder is reconstructed from the germline J gene. CDR1 is LNHDA and CDR2 is SQIVND in the germline V gene (reference sequence). The CDR3 covers 16 residues. The ends were cut back, 6 bases at V and 1 base at J, with 16 bases in the middle.

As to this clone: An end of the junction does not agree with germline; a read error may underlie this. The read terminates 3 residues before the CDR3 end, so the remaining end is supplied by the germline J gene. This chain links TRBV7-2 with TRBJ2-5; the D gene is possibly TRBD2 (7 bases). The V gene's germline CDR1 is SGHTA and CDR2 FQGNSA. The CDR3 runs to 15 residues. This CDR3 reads CAGSLGGGSQETQYF. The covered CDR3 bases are TGTGCCGGCAGCCTAGGGGGGGGGAGCCAAGAGACC.

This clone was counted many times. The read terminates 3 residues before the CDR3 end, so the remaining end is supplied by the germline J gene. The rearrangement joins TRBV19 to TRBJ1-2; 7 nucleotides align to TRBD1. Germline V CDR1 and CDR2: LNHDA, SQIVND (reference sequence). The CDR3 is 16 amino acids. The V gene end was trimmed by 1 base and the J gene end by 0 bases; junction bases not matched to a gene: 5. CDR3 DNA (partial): TGTGCCAGTAGTATAGGGGGAACAGGGGCTAACTATGGC. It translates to CASSIGGTGANYG. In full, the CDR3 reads CASSIGGTGANYGYTF.

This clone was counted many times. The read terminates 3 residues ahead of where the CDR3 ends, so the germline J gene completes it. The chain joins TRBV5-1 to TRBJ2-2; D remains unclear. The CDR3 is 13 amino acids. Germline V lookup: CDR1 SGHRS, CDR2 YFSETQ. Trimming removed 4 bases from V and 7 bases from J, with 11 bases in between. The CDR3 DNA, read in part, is TGCGCCAGCAGCCCCCTAGGCGTCGGGGAG. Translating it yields CASSPLGVGE. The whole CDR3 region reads CASSPLGVGELFF.

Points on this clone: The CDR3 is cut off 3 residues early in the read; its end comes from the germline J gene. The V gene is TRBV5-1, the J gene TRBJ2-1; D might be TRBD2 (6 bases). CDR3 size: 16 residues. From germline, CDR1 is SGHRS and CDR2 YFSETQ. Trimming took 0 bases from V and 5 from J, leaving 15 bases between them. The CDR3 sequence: CASSLVTGVADNEQFF. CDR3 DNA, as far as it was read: TGCGCCAGCAGCTTGGTAACGGGGGTCGCGGACAATGAG.

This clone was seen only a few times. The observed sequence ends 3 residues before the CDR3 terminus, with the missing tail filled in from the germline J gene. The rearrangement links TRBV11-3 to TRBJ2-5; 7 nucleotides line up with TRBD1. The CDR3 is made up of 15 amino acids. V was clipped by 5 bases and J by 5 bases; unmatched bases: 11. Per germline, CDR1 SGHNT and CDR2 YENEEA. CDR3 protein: CASSEPHRGGETQYF. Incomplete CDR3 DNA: TGTGCCAGCAGCGAACCCCACAGGGGCGGGGAGACC.

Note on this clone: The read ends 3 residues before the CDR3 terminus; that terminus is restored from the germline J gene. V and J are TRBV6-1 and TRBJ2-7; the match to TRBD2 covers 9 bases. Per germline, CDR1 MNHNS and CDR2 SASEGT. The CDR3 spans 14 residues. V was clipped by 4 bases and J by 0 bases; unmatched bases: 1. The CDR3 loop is CASSVLAGSYEQYF. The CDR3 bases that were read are TGTGCCAGCAGTGTACTAGCGGGCTCCTACGAG.

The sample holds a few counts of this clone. The CDR3 loop reads CATPSSGGAYNEQFF. The covered CDR3 bases are TGTGCCACCCCCAGTAGCGGGGGGGCCTACAATGAG. The gene calls are TRBV7-9 and TRBJ2-1; 11 bases line up with TRBD2. The read terminates 3 residues ahead of where the CDR3 ends, so the germline J gene completes it. The CDR3 loop spans 15 amino acids. CDR1 SEHNR and CDR2 FQNEAQ come from the germline V gene (reference sequence). J gave up 2 bases and V 10 bases, and 7 bases lay outside the gene matches.

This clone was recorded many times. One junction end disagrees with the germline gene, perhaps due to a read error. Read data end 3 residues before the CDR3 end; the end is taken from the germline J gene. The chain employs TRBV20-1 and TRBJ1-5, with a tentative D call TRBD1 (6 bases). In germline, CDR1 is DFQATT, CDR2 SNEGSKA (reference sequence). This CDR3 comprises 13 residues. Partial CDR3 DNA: TGCAGTGCAAACAGGGAAAGCAGTCAGCCC. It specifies CSANRESSQP. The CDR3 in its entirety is CSANRESSQPQHF.

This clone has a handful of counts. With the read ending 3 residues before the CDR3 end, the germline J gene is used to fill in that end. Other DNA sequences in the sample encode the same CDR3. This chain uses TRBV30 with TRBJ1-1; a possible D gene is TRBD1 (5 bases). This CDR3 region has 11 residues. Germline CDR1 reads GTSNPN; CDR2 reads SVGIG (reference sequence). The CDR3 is CAWRGGGAAFF. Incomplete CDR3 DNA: TGTGCCTGGAGGGGGGGAGGGGCA.

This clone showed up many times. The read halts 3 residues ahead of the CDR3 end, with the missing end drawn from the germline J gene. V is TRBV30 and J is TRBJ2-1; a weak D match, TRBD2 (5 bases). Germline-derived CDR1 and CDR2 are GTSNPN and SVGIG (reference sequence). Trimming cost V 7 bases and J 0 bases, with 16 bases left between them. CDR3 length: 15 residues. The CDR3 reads CASGVRGYSYNEQFF. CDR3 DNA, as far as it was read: TGTGCCTCCGGCGTCCGGGGATACTCCTACAATGAG.

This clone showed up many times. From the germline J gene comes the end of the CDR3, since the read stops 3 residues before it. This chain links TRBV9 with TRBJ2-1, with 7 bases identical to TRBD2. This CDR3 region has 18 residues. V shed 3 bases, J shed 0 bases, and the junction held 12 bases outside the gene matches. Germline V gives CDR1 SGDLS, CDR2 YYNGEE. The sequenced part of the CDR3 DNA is TGTGCCAGCAGCGCATATTTCTCTAGCGGTCCCTCCTACAATGAG. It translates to CASSAYFSSGPSYNE. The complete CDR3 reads CASSAYFSSGPSYNEQFF.

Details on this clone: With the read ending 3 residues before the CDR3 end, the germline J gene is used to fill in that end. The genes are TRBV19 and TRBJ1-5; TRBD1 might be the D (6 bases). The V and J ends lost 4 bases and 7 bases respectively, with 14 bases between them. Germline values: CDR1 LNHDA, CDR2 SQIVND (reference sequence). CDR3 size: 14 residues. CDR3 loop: CASSTNSGGQPQHF. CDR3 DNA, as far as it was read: TGTGCCAGTAGTACAAACTCGGGGGGCCAGCCC.

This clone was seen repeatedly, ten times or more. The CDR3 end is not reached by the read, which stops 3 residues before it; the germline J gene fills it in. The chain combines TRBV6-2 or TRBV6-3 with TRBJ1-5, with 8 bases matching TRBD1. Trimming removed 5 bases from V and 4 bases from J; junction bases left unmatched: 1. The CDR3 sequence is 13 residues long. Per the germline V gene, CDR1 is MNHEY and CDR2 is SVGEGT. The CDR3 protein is CASSGTGNQPQHF. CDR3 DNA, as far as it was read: TGTGCCAGCAGTGGGACAGGAAATCAGCCC.

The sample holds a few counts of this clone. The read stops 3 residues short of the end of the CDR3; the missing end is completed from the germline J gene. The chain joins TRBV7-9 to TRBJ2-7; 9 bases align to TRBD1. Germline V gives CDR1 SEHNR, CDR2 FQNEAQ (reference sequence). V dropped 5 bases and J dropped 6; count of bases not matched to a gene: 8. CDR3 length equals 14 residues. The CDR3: CASSVTGGLGEQYF. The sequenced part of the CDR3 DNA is TGTGCCAGCAGCGTTACAGGGGGCCTGGGCGAG.

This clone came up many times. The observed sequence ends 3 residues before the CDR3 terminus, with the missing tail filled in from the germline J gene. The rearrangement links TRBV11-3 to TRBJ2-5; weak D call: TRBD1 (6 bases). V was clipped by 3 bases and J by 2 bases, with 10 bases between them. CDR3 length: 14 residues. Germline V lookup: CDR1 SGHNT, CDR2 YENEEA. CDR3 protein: CASSFHRAQETQYF. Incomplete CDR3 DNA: TGTGCCAGCAGCTTTCACAGGGCACAAGAGACC.

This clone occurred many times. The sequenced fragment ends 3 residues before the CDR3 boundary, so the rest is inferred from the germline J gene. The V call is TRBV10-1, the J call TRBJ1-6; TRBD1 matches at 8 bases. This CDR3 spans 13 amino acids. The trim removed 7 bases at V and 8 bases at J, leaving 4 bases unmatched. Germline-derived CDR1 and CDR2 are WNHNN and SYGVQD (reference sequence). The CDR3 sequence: CASTKDRDSPLHF. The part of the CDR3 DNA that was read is TGCGCCAGCACGAAGGACAGGGATTCACCC.

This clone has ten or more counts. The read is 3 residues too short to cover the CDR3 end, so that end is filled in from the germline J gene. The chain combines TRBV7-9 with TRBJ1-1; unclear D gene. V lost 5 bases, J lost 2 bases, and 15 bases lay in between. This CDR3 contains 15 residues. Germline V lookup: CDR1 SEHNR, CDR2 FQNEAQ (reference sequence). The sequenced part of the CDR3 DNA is TGTGCCAGCAGCCCCTACCGCGGGCCTAACACTGAA. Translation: CASSPYRGPNTE. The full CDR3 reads CASSPYRGPNTEAFF.